This T cell receptor (beta chain) was sequenced during a study of T cell repertoires in cytomegalovirus infection. About the study: Recently described HLA-C-restricted plus well-studied HLA-B-restricted CMV epitopes were used. Evidence of both CMV infection and a matching HLA type came from public TCR beta signatures.

There are many counts of this clonotype. The antigen is unknown. The study's findings and limits: Summed public TCR beta family frequency identified CMV carriers bearing the relevant HLA. Ex vivo, HLA-C-restricted CMV-specific TCR beta clonotypes prevailed over the rest of the response.

Germline V lookup: CDR1 MNHEY, CDR2 SMNVEV (reference sequence). V shed 3 bases, J shed 7 bases, and the junction held 7 bases outside the gene matches. The CDR3 totals 14 residues. MiXCR, run by TCRdb on the reads, gives a single entry per CDR3 protein. The sample lists 110,000 to 150,000 distinct CDR3 sequences; about 31% were seen once. The sequence came from a human donor in good health (CMV status not recorded). Some clones in this sample may be carry-over from other donors' samples. This specimen consisted of CD8+ T cells from cultured PBMCs, obtained from culture after CMV antigen stimulation. This chain uses TRBV27 with TRBJ2-7; 9 bases line up with TRBD2. DNA for the CDR3: TGTGCCAGCAGTTTCGCGGGGGGGTTTAATGAGCAGTACTTC. Its protein product is CASSFAGGFNEQYF.